These 19 T cell receptor beta chains share one sample of origin, sequenced in a study of cytomegalovirus exposure and HLA in healthy donors. Primers for the PCR totalled 60 Vbeta and 13 Jbeta. Only in-frame clones appear in the TCRdb table, and some are missing; sequencing was by immunoSEQ multiplex PCR. The repertoire table contains 200,000 to 250,000 clones. The sequencing sample was made of PBMCs. These receptors came from a woman under 40 in good health and CMV-seropositive.

This sequence joins TRBV7-2 and TRBJ2-1, with TRBD2 identical over 7 bases. V shed 1 base and J 2 bases; nucleotides not matched to a gene: 8. The CDR3 sequence is 17 residues long. Germline V gene data show CDR1 as SGHTA and CDR2 as FQGNSA. The CDR3 loop is CASSLVRASGAYNEQFF. The CDR3 DNA is TGTGCCAGCAGCTTAGTTCGAGCTAGCGGCGCCTACAATGAGCAGTTCTTC.

The genes are TRBV5-1 and TRBJ1-4; D not certain. This CDR3 is 13 amino acids long. Trimming took off 4 bases at V and 4 bases at J, with 8 bases between the two ends. The V gene's germline CDR1 is SGHRS and CDR2 YFSETQ. This CDR3 reads CASSAGINEKLFF. CDR3 coding DNA: TGCGCCAGCAGCGCCGGGATTAATGAAAAACTGTTTTTT.

The V and J genes are TRBV7-9 and TRBJ2-1; 7 nucleotides align to TRBD1. V gave up 5 bases and J gave up 5 bases; unmatched junction bases: 3. Looked up from germline, CDR1 is SEHNR and CDR2 is FQNEAQ (reference sequence). This CDR3 has 13 amino acids. The CDR3 sequence is CASSPQGDNEQFF. The CDR3 DNA sequence: TGTGCCAGCAGCCCCCAGGGGGACAATGAGCAGTTCTTC.

J is TRBJ2-2 and V is TRBV25-1, with a possible D match to TRBD1 (5 bases). The CDR3 contains 15 residues. CDR1 and CDR2 from the germline V gene are MGHDK and SYGVNS. V was clipped by 4 bases and J by 3 bases, with 12 bases between them. The CDR3 DNA is TGTGCCAGCAGTGTAAGTTCAGGGTACACCGGGGAGCTGTTTTTT. It translates to CASSVSSGYTGELFF.

The gene calls are TRBV6-1 and TRBJ1-1, with 7 bases aligning to TRBD1. The CDR3 is 15 residues long. In germline, CDR1 is MNHNS, CDR2 SASEGT. V was clipped by 1 base and J by 1 base; unmatched bases: 3. The CDR3 reads CASSEVRGKNTEAFF. The CDR3 DNA follows: TGTGCCAGCAGTGAAGTCAGGGGGAAGAACACTGAAGCTTTCTTT.

The chain has TRBV19 and TRBJ1-1; D perhaps matches TRBD1 (5 bases). Germline V gene lookup returns CDR1 LNHDA and CDR2 SQIVND (reference sequence). Between the trimmed V and J ends, which lost 6 bases and 0 bases, there was a span of 17 bases. CDR3 size: 16 residues. The CDR3 DNA reads TGTGCCAGTAGGGGGGGGAGGGGAACGATGAACACTGAAGCTTTCTTT. It translates to CASRGGRGTMNTEAFF.

The V and J genes are TRBV18 and TRBJ2-7; D not certain. This CDR3 spans 16 amino acids. Germline-derived CDR1 and CDR2 are KGHSH and LQKENI. V was pared by 2 bases and J by 2 bases, with 16 bases between. DNA for the CDR3: TGTGCCAGCTCACCAAGCAGTTTGGCGGTCCCCTACGAGCAGTACTTC. This codes for CASSPSSLAVPYEQYF.

This chain connects TRBV7-8 to TRBJ1-5; 8 bases fit TRBD1. V trimming: 6 bases; J trimming: 6 bases; junction bases outside the gene matches: 7. The CDR3 runs to 14 residues. The germline V gene encodes CDR1 SGHVS and CDR2 FQNEAQ. The CDR3 region has the DNA TGTGCCAGCAGTCTGACAGGGGATAGTCAGCCCCAGCATTTT. It codes for CASSLTGDSQPQHF.

This sequence joins TRBV28 and TRBJ2-1; the match to TRBD1 covers 10 bases. Germline values: CDR1 MDHEN, CDR2 SYDVKM. CDR3 length equals 15 residues. The trim removed 5 bases at V and 6 bases at J, leaving 7 bases unmatched. The CDR3 loop reads CASSPRDRGVNEQFF. The CDR3 DNA sequence: TGTGCCAGCAGTCCTCGGGACAGGGGCGTCAATGAGCAGTTCTTC.

The rearrangement joins TRBV5-4 to TRBJ1-2, with 7 bases identical to TRBD1. V lost 5 bases, J lost 4 bases, and 8 bases stayed unmatched. In germline, CDR1 is SGHNT, CDR2 YYREEE (reference sequence). The CDR3 runs 14 residues. The CDR3 protein is CASREQGFVYGYTF. DNA for the CDR3: TGTGCCAGCAGGGAACAGGGGTTCGTCTATGGCTACACCTTC.

The chain recombines TRBV28 with TRBJ2-6, with TRBD2 as a possible D gene (6 bases). This CDR3 comprises 15 residues. With 7 bases removed from V and 3 bases from J, the gap between germline ends came to 13 bases. CDR1 and CDR2 from the germline V gene are MDHEN and SYDVKM. The CDR3 region has the DNA TGTGCCAGCAACCCGTCGGGGGTTGGGGCCAACGTCCTGACTTTC. Residues: CASNPSGVGANVLTF. Full variable domain (rest looked up from reference TRBV28 and TRBJ2-6): DVKVTQSSRYLVKRTGEKVFLECVQDMDHENMFWYRQDPGLGLRLIYFSYDVKMKEKGDIPEGYSVSREKKERFSLILESASTNQTSMYLCASNPSGVGANVLTFGAGSRLTVL.

V is TRBV6-5 and J is TRBJ2-2; D is uncertain. V was shortened by 8 bases and J by 7 bases, with 11 bases between the two germline ends. CDR3 size: 12 residues. Germline loops: CDR1 MNHEY, CDR2 SVGAGI. In nucleotides, the CDR3 is TGTGCCAGCTATCACCCCGGCGGGGAGCTGTTTTTT. It specifies CASYHPGGELFF.

The chain links TRBV5-1 to TRBJ1-2; tentative D call: TRBD1 (5 bases). Trimming cost V 4 bases and J 3 bases, with 16 bases left between them. The CDR3 sequence is 15 residues long. CDR1 and CDR2 from the germline V gene are SGHRS and YFSETQ. The CDR3 is CASSLTKGTDYGYTF. For the CDR3, the DNA is TGCGCCAGCAGCCTCACGAAGGGGACTGACTATGGCTACACCTTC.

This chain links TRBV10-3 with TRBJ1-2; 7 bases map to TRBD1. With V trimmed by 4 bases and J by 7 bases, 6 bases remained unmatched. The germline V gene has CDR1 ENHRY and CDR2 SYGVKD. This CDR3 has 13 residues. The DNA for the CDR3 is TGTGCCATCAGTGTTGAGGGGGCGGCTGGCTACACCTTC. This gives the protein CAISVEGAAGYTF.

This CDR3 is CASSFTYSGYEQYF. The CDR3 nucleotides read TGTGCCAGCAGCTTTACTTATAGCGGCTACGAGCAGTACTTC. The V and J genes are TRBV14 and TRBJ2-7; possible D gene TRBD2, 6 bases. V lost 5 bases and J 3 bases, leaving 14 bases between the germline ends. Looked up from germline, CDR1 is SGHDN and CDR2 is FVKESK. This CDR3 region has 14 residues.

V gene TRBV6-6 combines with J gene TRBJ2-5; possible D gene TRBD2, 6 bases. Germline assignment: CDR1 MNHNY and CDR2 SVGAGI (reference sequence). V was pared by 1 base and J by 12 bases, with 21 bases between. CDR3 length equals 15 residues. CDR3 coding DNA: TGTGCCAGCAGTTACTACCCCTCCCCGAGGGAGGCCGAGTACTTC. This translates into CASSYYPSPREAEYF.

The CDR3: CASSESLWGGTEAFF. The CDR3, as DNA: TGTGCCAGCAGTGAAAGTCTGTGGGGCGGCACTGAAGCTTTCTTT. V is TRBV6-1 and J is TRBJ1-1, with D maybe TRBD1 (5 bases). The V and J ends lost 2 bases and 4 bases respectively, with 14 bases between them. Per germline, CDR1 MNHNS and CDR2 SASEGT. The CDR3 sequence is 15 residues long.

This sequence joins TRBV11-3 and TRBJ2-1, with 9 bases fitting TRBD1. Germline lookup yields CDR1 SGHNT and CDR2 YENEEA. The CDR3 sequence is 15 residues long. The V gene end was trimmed by 8 bases and the J gene end by 2 bases; junction bases not matched to a gene: 7. CDR3 protein: CASSNRDRAYNEQFF. DNA of the CDR3: TGTGCCAGCTCTAACCGGGACAGGGCCTACAATGAGCAGTTCTTC.

This chain connects TRBV9 to TRBJ1-4, with 8 nucleotides matching TRBD1. This CDR3 is 15 amino acids long. Germline lookup yields CDR1 SGDLS and CDR2 YYNGEE. The V and J ends lost 4 bases and 8 bases, in that order; junction bases with no gene match: 10. CDR3 loop: CASSTGQGVEEKLFF. In nucleotides, the CDR3 is TGTGCCAGCAGCACAGGACAGGGTGTCGAGGAAAAACTGTTTTTT. Variable domain in full (rest from reference TRBV9 and TRBJ1-4): DSGVTQTPKHLITATGQRVTLRCSPRSGDLSVYWYQQSLDQGLQFLIQYYNGEERAKGNILERFSAQQFPDLHSELNLSSLELGDSALYFCASSTGQGVEEKLFFGSGTQLSVL.